This TCR beta chain was profiled in a study of post-analysis software for immune sequencing data. Prepared libraries of TCR beta cDNA carried unique molecular identifiers. One entry per CDR3 protein, called by TCRdb with MiXCR from the PCR reads. Of roughly 580,000 distinct CDR3 sequences detected, 44% appear once; the ten largest clones hold more than 1.5%. The study, taken as a whole, reports: Five TRBV segments occurring more often in patients than controls included TRBV5-6, TRBV5-1 and TRBV20-1.

Germline V CDR1 and CDR2: SGHKS, YYEKEE (reference sequence). This CDR3 contains 15 residues. V lost 1 base to trimming and J lost 5 bases, with 10 bases between them. About this clonotype itself: Its antigen is unknown.

The rearrangement uses TRBV5-5 and TRBJ1-6; D is uncertain. Sequenced: blood. The sequence was collected from a girl between 5 and 17 years old with multiple sclerosis. The CDR3 sequence is CASSLPSGNNSPLHF. CDR3 bases: TGTGCCAGCAGCTTGCCGTCCGGGAATAATTCACCCCTCCACTTT.